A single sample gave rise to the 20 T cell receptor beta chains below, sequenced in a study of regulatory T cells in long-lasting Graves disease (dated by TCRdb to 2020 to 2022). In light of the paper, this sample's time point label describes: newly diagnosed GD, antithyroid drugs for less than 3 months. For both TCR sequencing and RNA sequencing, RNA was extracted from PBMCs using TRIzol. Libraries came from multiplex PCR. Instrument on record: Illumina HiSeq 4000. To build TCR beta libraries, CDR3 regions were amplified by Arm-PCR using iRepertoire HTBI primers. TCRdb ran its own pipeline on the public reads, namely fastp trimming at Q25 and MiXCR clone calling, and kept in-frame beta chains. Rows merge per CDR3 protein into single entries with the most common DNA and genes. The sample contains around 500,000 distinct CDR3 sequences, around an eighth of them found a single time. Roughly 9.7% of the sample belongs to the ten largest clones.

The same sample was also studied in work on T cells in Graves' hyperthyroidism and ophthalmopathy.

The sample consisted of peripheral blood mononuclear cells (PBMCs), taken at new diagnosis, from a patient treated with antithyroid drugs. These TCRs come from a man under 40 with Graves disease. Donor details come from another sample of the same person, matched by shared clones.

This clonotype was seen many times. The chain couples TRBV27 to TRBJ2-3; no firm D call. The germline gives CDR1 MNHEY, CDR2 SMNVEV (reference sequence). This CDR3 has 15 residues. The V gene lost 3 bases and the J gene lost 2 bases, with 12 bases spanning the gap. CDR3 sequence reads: CASSFRAQNTDTQYF. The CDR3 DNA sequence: TGTGCCAGCAGTTTCAGAGCACAGAACACAGATACGCAGTATTTT.

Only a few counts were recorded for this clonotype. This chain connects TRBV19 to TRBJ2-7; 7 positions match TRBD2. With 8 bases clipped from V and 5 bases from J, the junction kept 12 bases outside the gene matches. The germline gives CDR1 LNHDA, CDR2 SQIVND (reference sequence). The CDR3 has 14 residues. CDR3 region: CASREVGDTHEQYF. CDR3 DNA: TGTGCCAGTCGGGAGGTTGGGGATACCCACGAGCAGTACTTC. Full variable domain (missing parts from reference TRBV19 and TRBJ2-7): DGGITQSPKYLFRKEGQNVTLSCEQNLNHDAMYWYRQDPGQGLRLIYYSQIVNDFQKGDIAEGYSVSREKKESFPLTVTSAQKNPTAFYLCASREVGDTHEQYFGPGTRLTVT.

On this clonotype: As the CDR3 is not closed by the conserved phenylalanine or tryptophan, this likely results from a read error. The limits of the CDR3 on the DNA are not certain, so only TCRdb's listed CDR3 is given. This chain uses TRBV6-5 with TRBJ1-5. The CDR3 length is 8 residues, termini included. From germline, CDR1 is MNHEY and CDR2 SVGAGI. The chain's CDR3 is CASSYSRG.

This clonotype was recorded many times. In nucleotides, the CDR3 is TGTGCCAGCAGTTCTGGGCTCATGAACACTGAAGCTTTCTTT. Amino acid sequence: CASSSGLMNTEAFF. V is TRBV25-1 and J is TRBJ1-1; D is undetermined. The CDR3 extends over 14 amino acids. Germline V CDR1 and CDR2: MGHDK, SYGVNS. V was pared by 5 bases and J by 0 bases, with 10 bases between.

The CDR3 bases are TGTGCCATCAGCGACGGGAGGAACGAGCAGTACTTC. Translation: CAISDGRNEQYF. This chain connects TRBV10-3 to TRBJ2-7, with 7 positions matching TRBD2. V shed 6 bases and J 5 bases; nucleotides not matched to a gene: 4. The CDR3 has 12 amino acids. CDR1 and CDR2 (germline): ENHRY, SYGVKD.

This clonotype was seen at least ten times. The CDR3 DNA reads as TGTGCCAGCAGCTTAGGAGCGGGAGGGCCTAATGAGCAGTTCTTC. Its protein product is CASSLGAGGPNEQFF. The chain carries TRBV7-2 and TRBJ2-1; 10 nucleotides match TRBD2. The germline V gene has CDR1 SGHTA and CDR2 FQGNSA. With V trimmed by 1 base and J by 7 bases, 4 bases remained unmatched. The CDR3 extends over 15 amino acids.

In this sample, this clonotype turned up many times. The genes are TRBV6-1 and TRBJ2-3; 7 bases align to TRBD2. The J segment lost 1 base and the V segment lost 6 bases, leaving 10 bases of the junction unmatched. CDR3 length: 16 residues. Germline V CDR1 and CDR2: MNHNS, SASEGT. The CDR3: CASSLSFAGGTDTQYF. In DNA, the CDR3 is TGTGCCAGCAGCTTATCTTTTGCGGGAGGCACAGATACGCAGTATTTT.

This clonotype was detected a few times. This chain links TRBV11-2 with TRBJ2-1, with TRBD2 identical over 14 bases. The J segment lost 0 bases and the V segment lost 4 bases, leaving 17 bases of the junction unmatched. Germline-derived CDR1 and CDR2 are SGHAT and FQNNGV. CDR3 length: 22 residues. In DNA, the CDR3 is TGTGCCAGCAGCTGGAGACTAGCGGGAGGGCCCCCGTTTAAGAGCTCCTACAATGAGCAGTTCTTC. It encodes CASSWRLAGGPPFKSSYNEQFF.

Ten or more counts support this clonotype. The CDR3 DNA reads TGTGCCAGCAGTTCCCGCCTTGACAGGTCCTCAGGGGCCAACGTCCTGACTTTC. It yields the protein CASSSRLDRSSGANVLTF. This chain joins TRBV27 and TRBJ2-6; possible D gene TRBD1, 6 bases. The CDR3 runs 18 residues. CDR1 and CDR2 from the germline V gene are MNHEY and SMNVEV (reference sequence). V lost 4 bases and J 4 bases, leaving 20 bases between the germline ends.

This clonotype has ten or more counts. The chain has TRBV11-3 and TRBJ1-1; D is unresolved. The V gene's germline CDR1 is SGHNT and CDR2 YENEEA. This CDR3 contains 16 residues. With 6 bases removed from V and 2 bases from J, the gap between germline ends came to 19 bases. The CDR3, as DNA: TGTGCCAGCAGTTTTAACCCCTACGGGGAAAACACTGAAGCTTTCTTT. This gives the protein CASSFNPYGENTEAFF.

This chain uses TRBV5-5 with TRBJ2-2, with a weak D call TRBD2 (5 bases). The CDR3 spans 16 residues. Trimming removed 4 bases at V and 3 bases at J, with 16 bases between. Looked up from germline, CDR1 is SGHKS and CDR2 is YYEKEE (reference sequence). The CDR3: CASSQRRFADTGELFF. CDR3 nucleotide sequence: TGTGCCAGCAGCCAGAGGAGGTTCGCGGACACCGGGGAGCTGTTTTTT.

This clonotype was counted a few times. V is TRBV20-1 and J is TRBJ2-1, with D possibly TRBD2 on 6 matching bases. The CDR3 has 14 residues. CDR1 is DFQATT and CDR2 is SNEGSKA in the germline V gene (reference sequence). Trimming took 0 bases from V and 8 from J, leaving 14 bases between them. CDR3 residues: CSAREGTSLDEQFF. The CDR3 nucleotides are TGCAGTGCTAGAGAGGGGACTTCGTTGGATGAGCAGTTCTTC.

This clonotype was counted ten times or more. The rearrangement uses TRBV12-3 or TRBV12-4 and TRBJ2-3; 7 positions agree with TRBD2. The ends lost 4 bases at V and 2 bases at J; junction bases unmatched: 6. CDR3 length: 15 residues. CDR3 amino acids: CASSSSAGPTDTQYF. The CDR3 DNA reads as TGTGCCAGCAGTTCTTCAGCGGGACCCACAGATACGCAGTATTTT.

CDR3 sequence reads: CSVAPGMVTEAFF. CDR3 coding DNA: TGCAGCGTTGCCCCAGGGATGGTCACTGAAGCTTTCTTT. The chain is built from TRBV29-1 and TRBJ1-1; D is perhaps TRBD1 (5 bases). V lost 4 bases and J lost 4, with 13 bases in between. This CDR3 contains 13 residues. Germline V gives CDR1 SQVTM, CDR2 ANQGSEA. Full variable domain (rest looked up from reference TRBV29-1 and TRBJ1-1): SAVISQKPSRDICQRGTSLTIQCQVDSQVTMMFWYRQQPGQSLTLIATANQGSEATYESGFVIDKFPISRPNLTFSTLTVSNMSPEDSSIYLCSVAPGMVTEAFFGQGTRLTVV.

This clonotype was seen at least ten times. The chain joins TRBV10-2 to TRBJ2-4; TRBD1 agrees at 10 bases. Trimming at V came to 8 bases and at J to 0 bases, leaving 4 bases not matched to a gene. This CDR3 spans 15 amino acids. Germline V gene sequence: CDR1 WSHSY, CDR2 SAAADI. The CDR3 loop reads CASGDRGEAKNIQYF. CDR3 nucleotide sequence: TGCGCCAGCGGGGACAGGGGCGAAGCCAAAAACATTCAGTACTTC.

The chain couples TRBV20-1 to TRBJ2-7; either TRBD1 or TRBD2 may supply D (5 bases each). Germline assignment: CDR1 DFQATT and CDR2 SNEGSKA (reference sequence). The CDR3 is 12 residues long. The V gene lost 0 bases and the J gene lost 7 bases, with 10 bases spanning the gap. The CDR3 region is CSARDGGYEQYF. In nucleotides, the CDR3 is TGCAGTGCTAGAGATGGGGGTTATGAGCAGTACTTC.

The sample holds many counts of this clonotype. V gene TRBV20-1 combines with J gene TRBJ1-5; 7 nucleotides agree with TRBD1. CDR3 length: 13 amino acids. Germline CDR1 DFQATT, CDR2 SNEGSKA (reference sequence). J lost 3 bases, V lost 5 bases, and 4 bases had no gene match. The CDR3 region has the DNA TGCAGTGCTTCCGGGACAGCCAATCAGCCCCAGCATTTT. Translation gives CSASGTANQPQHF.

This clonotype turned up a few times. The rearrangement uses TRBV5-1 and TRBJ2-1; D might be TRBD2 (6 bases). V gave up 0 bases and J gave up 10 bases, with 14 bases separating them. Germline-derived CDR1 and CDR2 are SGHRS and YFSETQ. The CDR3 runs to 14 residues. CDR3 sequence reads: CASSLVSRGGEQFF. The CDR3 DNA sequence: TGCGCCAGCAGCTTGGTTTCAAGGGGAGGAGAGCAGTTCTTC.

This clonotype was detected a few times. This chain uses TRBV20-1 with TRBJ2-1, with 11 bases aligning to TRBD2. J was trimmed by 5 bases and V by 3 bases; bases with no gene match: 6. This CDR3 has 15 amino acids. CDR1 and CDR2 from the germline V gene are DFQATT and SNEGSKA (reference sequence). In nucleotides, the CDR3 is TGCAGTGCTAGGGATCTAGCGGGAGGAAACAATGAGCAGTTCTTC. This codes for CSARDLAGGNNEQFF.

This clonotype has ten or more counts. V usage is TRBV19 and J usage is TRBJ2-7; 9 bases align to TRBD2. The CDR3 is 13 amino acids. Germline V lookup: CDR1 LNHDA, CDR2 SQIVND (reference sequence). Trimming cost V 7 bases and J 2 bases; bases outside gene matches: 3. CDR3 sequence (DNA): TGTGCCAGTAAGACTAGCGGAACCTACGAGCAGTACTTC. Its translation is CASKTSGTYEQYF.